This T cell receptor (beta chain) was identified during a study of blood T cell repertoires in COVID-19. Across the study: The cDNA or gDNA used as material had been derived from T cells, B-cell-depleted T cells, or PBMCs.

TCRdb's copy holds only in-frame clones and misses some; the assay was immunoSEQ multiplex PCR. Of roughly 25,000 clones in the sample, just over 90% were seen once. Input material: peripheral blood. This TCR derives from a man between 70 and 80 years old with active COVID-19.

The CDR3 protein is CASLSTTGSGNTIYF. The CDR3 region has the DNA TGTGCCAGCCTGTCCACCACAGGTTCGGGAAACACCATATATTTT. V usage is TRBV6-6 and J usage is TRBJ1-3; a weak D match, TRBD1 (5 bases). Germline assignment: CDR1 MNHNY and CDR2 SVGAGI (reference sequence). Deletions cut 8 bases from V and 4 bases from J, with 18 bases between. The CDR3 loop spans 15 amino acids.